This T cell receptor beta chain emerged from a study of shared clonotypes between healthy human individuals. Regarding the study as a whole: Naive subsets, compared against memory subsets, generally had larger estimated richness values.

The V gene end was trimmed by 6 bases and the J gene end by 0 bases; junction bases not matched to a gene: 5. Germline V gene data show CDR1 as SGHRS and CDR2 as YFSETQ. This CDR3 has 15 residues. The data were produced by immunoSEQ multiplex PCR, yet TCRdb's version contains in-frame clones alone and is incomplete. The sample gives about 2,500,000 clones, more than 80% of which show up once; roughly 0.13% is in the top ten. Concerning this clone: Antigen: not known.

The sequenced sample was naive CD4+ T cells sorted from blood. Indicated subset: CD45RA+ positively selected. The rearrangement links TRBV5-1 to TRBJ1-4; 7 nucleotides line up with TRBD1. This sequence originates from a young man in good health. The CDR3 bases are TGCGCCAGCACCTTTACAGGGGCAACTAATGAAAAACTGTTTTTT. Translation gives CASTFTGATNEKLFF. The full variable domain, its missing parts supplied by reference TRBV5-1 and TRBJ1-4, is KAGVTQTPRYLIKTRGQQVTLSCSPISGHRSVSWYQQTPGQGLQFLFEYFSETQRNKGNFPGRFSGRQFSNSRSEMNVSTLELGDSALYLCASTFTGATNEKLFFGSGTQLSVL.